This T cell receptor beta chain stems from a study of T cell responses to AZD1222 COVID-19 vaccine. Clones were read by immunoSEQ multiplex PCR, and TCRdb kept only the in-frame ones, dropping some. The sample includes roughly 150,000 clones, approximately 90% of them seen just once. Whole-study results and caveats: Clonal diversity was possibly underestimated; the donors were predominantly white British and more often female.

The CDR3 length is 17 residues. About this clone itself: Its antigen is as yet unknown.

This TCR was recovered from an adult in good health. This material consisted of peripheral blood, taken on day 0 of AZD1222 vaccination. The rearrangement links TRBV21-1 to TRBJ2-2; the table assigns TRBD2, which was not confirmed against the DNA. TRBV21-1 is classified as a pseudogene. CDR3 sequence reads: CASNLAGGPPNTGELFF. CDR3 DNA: TGTGCCAGCAATTTGGCGGGAGGGCCCCCGAACACCGGGGAGCTGTTTTTT.